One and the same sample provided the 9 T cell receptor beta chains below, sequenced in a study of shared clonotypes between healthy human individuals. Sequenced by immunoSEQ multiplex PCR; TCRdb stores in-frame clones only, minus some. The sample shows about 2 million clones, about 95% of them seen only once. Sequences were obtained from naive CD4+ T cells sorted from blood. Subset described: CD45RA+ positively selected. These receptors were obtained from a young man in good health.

CDR3 nucleotide sequence: TGTGCCATCAGTGAGTCGGGTGAATTTGGTGGCTACACCTTC. It is translated as CAISESGEFGGYTF. The chain employs TRBV10-3 and TRBJ1-2, with D uncertain. Germline CDR1 reads ENHRY; CDR2 reads SYGVKD. The V end was cut by 0 bases, the J end by 7 bases, with 12 bases between. This CDR3 has 14 amino acids.

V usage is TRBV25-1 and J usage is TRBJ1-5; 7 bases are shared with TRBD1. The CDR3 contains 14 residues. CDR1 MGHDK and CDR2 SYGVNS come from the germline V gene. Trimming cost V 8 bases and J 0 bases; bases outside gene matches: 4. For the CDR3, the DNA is TGTGCCAGCGGGGGACAGCATAGCAATCAGCCCCAGCATTTT. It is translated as CASGGQHSNQPQHF.

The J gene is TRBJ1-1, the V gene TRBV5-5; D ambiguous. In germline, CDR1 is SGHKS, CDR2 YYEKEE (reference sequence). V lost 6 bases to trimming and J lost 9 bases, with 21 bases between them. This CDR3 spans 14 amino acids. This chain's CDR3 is CASTPAWQQNKAFF. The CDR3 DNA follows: TGTGCCAGCACCCCCGCGTGGCAGCAAAATAAAGCTTTCTTT.

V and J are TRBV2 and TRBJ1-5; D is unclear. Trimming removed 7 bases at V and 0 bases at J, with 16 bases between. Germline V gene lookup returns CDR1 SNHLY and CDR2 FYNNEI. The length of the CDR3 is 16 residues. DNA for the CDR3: TGTGCCAGCACCCTGGACGGCGAATATAGCAATCAGCCCCAGCATTTT. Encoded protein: CASTLDGEYSNQPQHF.

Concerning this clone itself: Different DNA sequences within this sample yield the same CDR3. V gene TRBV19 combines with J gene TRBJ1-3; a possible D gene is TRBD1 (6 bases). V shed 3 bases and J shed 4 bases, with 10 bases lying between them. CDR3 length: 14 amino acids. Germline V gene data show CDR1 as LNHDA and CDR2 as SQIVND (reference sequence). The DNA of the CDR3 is TGTGCCAGTAGTATTGGAGGGACAGGAAACACCATATATTTT. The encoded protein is CASSIGGTGNTIYF.

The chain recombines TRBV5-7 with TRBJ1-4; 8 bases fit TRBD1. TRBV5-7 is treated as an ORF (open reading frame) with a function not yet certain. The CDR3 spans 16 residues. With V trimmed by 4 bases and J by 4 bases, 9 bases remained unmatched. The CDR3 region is CASSNYRDRSNEKLFF. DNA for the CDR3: TGTGCCAGCAGCAATTACCGGGACAGGAGTAATGAAAAACTGTTTTTT.

The chain's CDR3 is CASSPLAGGLVEQYF. The CDR3 DNA reads as TGTGCCAGCAGTCCCCTAGCGGGGGGATTAGTCGAGCAGTACTTC. V is TRBV6-1 and J is TRBJ2-7; TRBD2 aligns across 11 bases. Germline trimming cut 5 bases from V and 6 bases from J; bases unmatched to any gene: 9. Per germline, CDR1 MNHNS and CDR2 SASEGT. CDR3 length: 15 residues.

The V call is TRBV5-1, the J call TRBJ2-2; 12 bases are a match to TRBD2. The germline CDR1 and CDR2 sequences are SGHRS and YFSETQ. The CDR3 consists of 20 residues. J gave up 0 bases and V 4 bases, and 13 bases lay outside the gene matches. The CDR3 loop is CASSTGLAGNPYANTGELFF. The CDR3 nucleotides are TGCGCCAGCAGCACCGGACTAGCGGGAAACCCCTACGCGAACACCGGGGAGCTGTTTTTT.

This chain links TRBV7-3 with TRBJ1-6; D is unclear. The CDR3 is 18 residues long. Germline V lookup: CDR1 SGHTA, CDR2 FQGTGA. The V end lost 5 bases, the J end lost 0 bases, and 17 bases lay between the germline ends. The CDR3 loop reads CASSDPGPGSSYNSPLHF. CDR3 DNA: TGTGCCAGCAGCGACCCCGGACCGGGGAGCTCCTATAATTCACCCCTCCACTTT.